The sample holds many counts of the clone carrying this T cell receptor beta chain. This sample was included in a study of T cells in Graves' hyperthyroidism and ophthalmopathy. Researchers amplified the TCR beta CDR3 regions from RNA transcripts. During a first-round RT-PCR of the TCR CDR3, the HTBI primer set was used. TCRdb independently ran MiXCR on the multiplex PCR reads; one entry per CDR3 protein. The data show about 290,000 distinct CDR3 sequences, roughly 15% seen once. The germline V gene encodes CDR1 LGHDT and CDR2 YNNKEL (reference sequence). This CDR3 has 13 amino acids. V was trimmed by 0 bases and J by 1 base, leaving 3 bases between them.

This TCR came from a woman in her fifties or sixties with Graves' hyperthyroidism that later progressed to Graves' ophthalmopathy. The chain uses TRBV3-1 and TRBJ2-5, with no clear D. The sequenced sample was blood. CDR3 residues: CASSQEGQETQYF. The CDR3 DNA reads as TGTGCCAGCAGCCAAGAGGGCCAAGAGACCCAGTACTTC.